This TCR beta chain was obtained from a study of human T cells and chemical hapten exposure. In TCRdb, the RACE reads were re-called with MiXCR into one record per CDR3 protein. Counted here are 240,000 or so distinct CDR3 sequences, 8.6% occurring once; the ten biggest clones make up roughly 2.5%. Time point indicated: pre-sensitization, week 0. This sample's treatment: therapeutic diphenylcyclopropenone sensitization with weekly scalp DPC. The template was total RNA from unfractionated whole blood. Per germline, CDR1 SGHTA and CDR2 FQGTGA. V was clipped by 2 bases and J by 2 bases, with 10 bases between them. The CDR3 loop spans 15 amino acids.

The TCR was taken from a woman between 40 and 55 years old with alopecia areata. Some clones in this sample may be carry-over from other donors' samples. Here the sequenced sample was whole blood, taken in connection with sensitization to the hapten diphenylcyclopropenone (DPC). V and J are TRBV7-3 and TRBJ2-1; D is unresolved. The CDR3 DNA reads TGTGCCAGCAGCTTATTGGGTGAGCCCTACAATGAGCAGTTCTTC. Translated, it gives CASSLLGEPYNEQFF.